These T cell receptor beta chains were read from a single sample in a study of blood T cell repertoires in COVID-19. The table came from immunoSEQ multiplex PCR; TCRdb's copy has only in-frame clones and leaves some out. The data contain roughly 330,000 clones, around 87% of them singletons. The sequencing sample was made of PBMCs or T cells enriched from blood (not recorded which). The receptors were sampled from a woman in her 30s who had recovered from COVID-19. Both conserved end residues are part of each CDR3. Fields, in order: clone size, J gene, D gene, V gene, CDR3 length, CDR3 protein, CDR3 DNA. The D gene is left open where the match is weak. For some rows the clone size is stated as once, few or many, or as a class when expanded; others skip it.

NA,TRBJ2-1,TRBD2,TRBV5-4,17,CASSLKIAGGTYNEQFF,TGTGCCAGCAGCTTGAAAATAGCGGGGGGTACCTACAATGAGCAGTTCTTC
NA,TRBJ2-7,NA,TRBV20-1,11,CSARTGGEQYF,TGCAGTGCTAGGACAGGAGGCGAGCAGTACTTC
NA,TRBJ1-5,NA,TRBV3-1/TRBV3-2,15,CASSGGGGSNQPQHF,TGTGCCAGCAGCGGGGGGGGCGGTAGCAATCAGCCCCAGCATTTT
NA,TRBJ1-2,NA,TRBV7-3,11,CASGQGDGYTF,TGTGCCAGCGGGCAGGGTGATGGCTACACCTTC
once,TRBJ1-3,NA,TRBV29-1,12,CSVRDPGNTIYF,TGCAGCGTGAGGGATCCTGGAAACACCATATATTTT
few,TRBJ1-1,NA,TRBV4-1,15,CASSPWTQGSTEAFF,TGCGCCAGCAGCCCCTGGACCCAGGGGTCCACTGAAGCTTTCTTT
once,TRBJ1-1,NA,TRBV19,14,CASSIYGTPVEAFF,TGTGCCAGTAGTATCTACGGGACACCGGTCGAAGCTTTCTTT
once,TRBJ2-7,NA,TRBV24-1,12,CATSDAGTEQYF,TGTGCCACCAGTGATGCCGGTACGGAGCAGTACTTC
NA,TRBJ1-2,TRBD1,TRBV24-1,16,CATSDPGQGAGYGYTF,TGTGCCACCAGTGACCCCGGACAGGGGGCGGGTTATGGCTACACCTTC
NA,TRBJ1-2,TRBD1,TRBV2,14,CASSVTQGDYGYTF,TGTGCCAGCAGTGTTACACAGGGGGACTATGGCTACACCTTC